This T cell receptor beta chain originates from a study of CD8+CD57+ T cells in acquired aplastic anemia. Study outcomes and limitations: Found in both controls and patients were some 31 CD8+ CDR3 sequences.

This clonotype was counted many times. Its specificity is not known. V was cut by 1 base and J by 2 bases, with 8 bases left in between. This CDR3 has 14 amino acids. Germline V gives CDR1 ENHRY, CDR2 SYGVKD. The TCR beta profiling, which covered VDJ combination and CDR3 sequence, was carried out using genomic DNA as the template. In TCRdb, the reads were re-called with MiXCR into one record per CDR3 protein. The sample yields just over 400,000 distinct CDR3 sequences, just under 70% seen once. V is TRBV10-3 and J is TRBJ1-1, with D maybe TRBD1 (6 bases). The clonotype originates from a human donor in good health, serving as a control. The sequenced sample was sorted CD4+, CD8+, or CD8+CD57+ T cells (not recorded which) from PBMCs. The CDR3 protein is CAISEYRENTEAFF. The CDR3 DNA follows: TGTGCCATCAGTGAGTACAGGGAAAACACTGAAGCTTTCTTT.